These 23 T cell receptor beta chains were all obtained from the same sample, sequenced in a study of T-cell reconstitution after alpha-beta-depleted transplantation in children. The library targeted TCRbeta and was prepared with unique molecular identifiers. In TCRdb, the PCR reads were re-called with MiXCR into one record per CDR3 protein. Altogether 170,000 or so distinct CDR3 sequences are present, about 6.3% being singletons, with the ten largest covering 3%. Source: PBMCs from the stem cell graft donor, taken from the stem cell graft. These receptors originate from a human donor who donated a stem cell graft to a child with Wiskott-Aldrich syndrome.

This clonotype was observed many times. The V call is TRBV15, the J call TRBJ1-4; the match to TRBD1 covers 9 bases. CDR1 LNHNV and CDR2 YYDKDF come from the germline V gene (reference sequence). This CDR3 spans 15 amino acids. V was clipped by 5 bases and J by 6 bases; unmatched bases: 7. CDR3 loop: CATSRRTGADEKLFF. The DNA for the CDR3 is TGTGCCACCAGCCGCAGGACAGGGGCCGATGAAAAACTGTTTTTT.

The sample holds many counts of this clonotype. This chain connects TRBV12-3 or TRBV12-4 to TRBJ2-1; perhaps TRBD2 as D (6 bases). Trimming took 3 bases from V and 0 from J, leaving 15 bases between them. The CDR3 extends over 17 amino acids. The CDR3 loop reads CASSFMTGESSYNEQFF. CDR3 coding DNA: TGTGCCAGCAGTTTTATGACGGGAGAAAGCTCCTACAATGAGCAGTTCTTC.

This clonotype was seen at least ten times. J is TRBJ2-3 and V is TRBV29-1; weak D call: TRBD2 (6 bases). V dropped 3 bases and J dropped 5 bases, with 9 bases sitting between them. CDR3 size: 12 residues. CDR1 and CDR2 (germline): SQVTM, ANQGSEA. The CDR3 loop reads CSVDWGEDTQYF. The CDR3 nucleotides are TGCAGCGTTGATTGGGGGGAAGATACGCAGTATTTT.

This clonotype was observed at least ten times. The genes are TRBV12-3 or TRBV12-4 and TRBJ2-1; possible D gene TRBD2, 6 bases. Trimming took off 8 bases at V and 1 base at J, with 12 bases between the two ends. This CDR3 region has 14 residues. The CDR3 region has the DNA TGTGCCAGCGGGGACTCGTTTTCCTACAATGAGCAGTTCTTC. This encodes CASGDSFSYNEQFF.

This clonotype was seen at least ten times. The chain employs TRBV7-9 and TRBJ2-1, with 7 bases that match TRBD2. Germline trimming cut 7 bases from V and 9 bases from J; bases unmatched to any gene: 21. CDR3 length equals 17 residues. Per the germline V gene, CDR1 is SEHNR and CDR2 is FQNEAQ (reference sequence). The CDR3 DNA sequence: TGTGCCAGCAAGCTTAGCCGGGAGGACCGCGATGGGCGTGAGCAGTTCTTC. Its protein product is CASKLSREDRDGREQFF.

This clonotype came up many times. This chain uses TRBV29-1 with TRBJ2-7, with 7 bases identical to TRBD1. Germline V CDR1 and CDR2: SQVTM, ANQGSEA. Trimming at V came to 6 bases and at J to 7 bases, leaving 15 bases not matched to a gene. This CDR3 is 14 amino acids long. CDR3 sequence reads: CSVGVGQLMVEQYF. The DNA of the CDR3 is TGCAGCGTAGGGGTGGGACAGCTAATGGTGGAGCAGTACTTC.

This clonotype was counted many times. The CDR3 DNA reads TGCGCCAGCAGCTGGGGACTAGCGGGAGATCATTACAATGAGCAGTTCTTC. It is translated as CASSWGLAGDHYNEQFF. The V and J genes are TRBV5-1 and TRBJ2-1; 14 nucleotides line up with TRBD2. V dropped 3 bases and J dropped 4; count of bases not matched to a gene: 6. The CDR3 is 17 amino acids. Germline V gives CDR1 SGHRS, CDR2 YFSETQ.

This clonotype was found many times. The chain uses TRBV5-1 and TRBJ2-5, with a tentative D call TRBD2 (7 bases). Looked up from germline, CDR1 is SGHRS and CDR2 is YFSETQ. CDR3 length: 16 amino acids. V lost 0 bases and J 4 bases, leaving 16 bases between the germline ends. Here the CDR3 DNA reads TGCGCCAGCAGCTTGGCAACAGGGAGGGGAAGAGAGACCCAGTACTTC. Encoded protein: CASSLATGRGRETQYF.

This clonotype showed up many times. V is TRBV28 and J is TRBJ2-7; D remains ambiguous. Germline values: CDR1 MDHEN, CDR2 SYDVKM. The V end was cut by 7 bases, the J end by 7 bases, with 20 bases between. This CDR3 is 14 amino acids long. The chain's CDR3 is CASKTPSPGFEQYF. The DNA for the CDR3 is TGTGCCAGCAAAACTCCCAGTCCAGGTTTTGAGCAGTACTTC.

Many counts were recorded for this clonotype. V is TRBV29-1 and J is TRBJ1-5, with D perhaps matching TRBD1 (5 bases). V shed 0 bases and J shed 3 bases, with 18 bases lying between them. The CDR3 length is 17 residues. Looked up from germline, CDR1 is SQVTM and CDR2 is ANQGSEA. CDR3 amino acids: CSVEDPRVGDSNQPQHF. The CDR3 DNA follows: TGCAGCGTTGAAGATCCGAGGGTGGGGGACTCCAATCAGCCCCAGCATTTT.

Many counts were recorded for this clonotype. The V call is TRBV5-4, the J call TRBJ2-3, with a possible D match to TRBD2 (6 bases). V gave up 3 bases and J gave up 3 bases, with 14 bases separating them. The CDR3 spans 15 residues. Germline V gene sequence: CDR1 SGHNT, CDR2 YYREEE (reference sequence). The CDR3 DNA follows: TGTGCCAGCAGCTCGGGAGTTAGCAGGACAGATACGCAGTATTTT. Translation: CASSSGVSRTDTQYF.

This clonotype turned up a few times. In nucleotides, the CDR3 is TGCGCCAGCAGCGTGGAAAGTGTCCCGGACACCTACGAGCAGTACTTC. Protein: CASSVESVPDTYEQYF. The chain uses TRBV5-1 and TRBJ2-7, with D possibly being TRBD1 (5 bases). Germline V gene lookup returns CDR1 SGHRS and CDR2 YFSETQ. The CDR3 is 16 amino acids. V shed 4 bases and J shed 2 bases, with 19 bases lying between them.

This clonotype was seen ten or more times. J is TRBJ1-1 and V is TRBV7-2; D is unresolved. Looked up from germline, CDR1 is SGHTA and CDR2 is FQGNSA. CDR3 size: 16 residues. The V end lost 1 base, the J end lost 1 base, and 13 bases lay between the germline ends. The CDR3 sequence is CASSLGTQNSNTEAFF. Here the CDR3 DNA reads TGTGCCAGCAGCTTAGGGACTCAAAACTCGAACACTGAAGCTTTCTTT.

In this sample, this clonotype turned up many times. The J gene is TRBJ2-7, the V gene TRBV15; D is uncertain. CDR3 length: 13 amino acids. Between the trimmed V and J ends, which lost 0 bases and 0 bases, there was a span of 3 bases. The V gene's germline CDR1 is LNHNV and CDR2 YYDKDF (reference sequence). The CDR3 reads CATSREYSYEQYF. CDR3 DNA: TGTGCCACCAGCAGAGAATACTCCTACGAGCAGTACTTC. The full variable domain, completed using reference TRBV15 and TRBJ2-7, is DAMVIQNPRYQVTQFGKPVTLSCSQTLNHNVMYWYQQKSSQAPKLLFHYYDKDFNNEADTPDNFQSRRPNTSFCFLDIRSPGLGDTAMYLCATSREYSYEQYFGPGTRLTVT.

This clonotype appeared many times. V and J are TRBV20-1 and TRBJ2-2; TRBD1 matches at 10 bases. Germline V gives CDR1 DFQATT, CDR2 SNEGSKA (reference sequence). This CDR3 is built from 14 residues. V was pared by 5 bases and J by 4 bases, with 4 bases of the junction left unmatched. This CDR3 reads CSAPRTGGTGELFF. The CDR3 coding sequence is TGCAGTGCTCCCCGGACAGGGGGCACCGGGGAGCTGTTTTTT.

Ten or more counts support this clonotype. DNA for the CDR3: TGCAGTGCTAGCGCTAGCTCCTACAATGAGCAGTTCTTC. Translating it yields CSASASSYNEQFF. V and J are TRBV20-1 and TRBJ2-1; D is unresolved. Looked up from germline, CDR1 is DFQATT and CDR2 is SNEGSKA (reference sequence). The CDR3 has 13 amino acids. The V gene lost 3 bases and the J gene lost 0 bases, with 6 bases spanning the gap.

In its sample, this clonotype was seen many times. CDR3 nucleotide sequence: TGTGCCAGCTCCCCGGGACAGATAAATTCACCCCTCCACTTT. Its protein product is CASSPGQINSPLHF. The chain couples TRBV12-3 or TRBV12-4 to TRBJ1-6; TRBD1 matches at 7 bases. The CDR3 is 14 residues long. Germline trimming cut 8 bases from V and 7 bases from J; bases unmatched to any gene: 8.

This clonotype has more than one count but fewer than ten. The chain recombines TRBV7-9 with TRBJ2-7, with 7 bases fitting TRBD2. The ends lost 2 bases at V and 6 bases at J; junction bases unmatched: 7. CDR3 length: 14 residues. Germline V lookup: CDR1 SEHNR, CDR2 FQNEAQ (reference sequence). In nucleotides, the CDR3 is TGTGCCAGCAGCTTAAACGGGCTAGCGGTCGAGCAGTACTTC. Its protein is CASSLNGLAVEQYF.

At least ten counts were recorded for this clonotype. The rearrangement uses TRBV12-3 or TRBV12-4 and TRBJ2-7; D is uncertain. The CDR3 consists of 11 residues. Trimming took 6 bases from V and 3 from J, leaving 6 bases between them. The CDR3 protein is CASRKGYEQYF. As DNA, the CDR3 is TGTGCCAGCAGGAAGGGCTACGAGCAGTACTTC.

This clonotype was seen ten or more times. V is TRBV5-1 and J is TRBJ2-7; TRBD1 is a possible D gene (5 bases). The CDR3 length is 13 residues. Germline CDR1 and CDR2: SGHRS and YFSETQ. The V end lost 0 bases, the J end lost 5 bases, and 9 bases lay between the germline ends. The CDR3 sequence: CASSLGQGDEQYF. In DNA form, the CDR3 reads TGCGCCAGCAGCTTGGGGCAGGGCGACGAGCAGTACTTC.

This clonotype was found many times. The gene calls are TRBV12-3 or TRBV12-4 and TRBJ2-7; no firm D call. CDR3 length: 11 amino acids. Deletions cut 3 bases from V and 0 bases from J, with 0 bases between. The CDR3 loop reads CASSFSYEQYF. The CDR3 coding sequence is TGTGCCAGCAGTTTCTCCTACGAGCAGTACTTC.

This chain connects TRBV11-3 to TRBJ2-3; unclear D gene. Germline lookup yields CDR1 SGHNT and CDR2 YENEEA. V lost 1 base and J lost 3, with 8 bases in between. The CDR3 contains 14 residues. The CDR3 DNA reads TGTGCCAGCAGCTTAGTCCCTGCTACAGATACGCAGTATTTT. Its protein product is CASSLVPATDTQYF. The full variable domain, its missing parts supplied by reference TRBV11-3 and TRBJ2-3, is EAGVVQSPRYKIIEKKQPVAFWCNPISGHNTLYWYLQNLGQGPELLIRYENEEAVDDSQLPKDRFSAERLKGVDSTLKIQPAELGDSAVYLCASSLVPATDTQYFGPGTRLTVL.

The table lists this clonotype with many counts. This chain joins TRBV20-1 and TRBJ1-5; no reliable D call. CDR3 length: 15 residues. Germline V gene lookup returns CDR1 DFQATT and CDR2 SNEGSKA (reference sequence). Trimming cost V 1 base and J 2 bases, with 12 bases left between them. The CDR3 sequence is CSARARSWGNQPQHF. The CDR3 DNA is TGCAGTGCTAGAGCCCGGTCGTGGGGCAATCAGCCCCAGCATTTT.